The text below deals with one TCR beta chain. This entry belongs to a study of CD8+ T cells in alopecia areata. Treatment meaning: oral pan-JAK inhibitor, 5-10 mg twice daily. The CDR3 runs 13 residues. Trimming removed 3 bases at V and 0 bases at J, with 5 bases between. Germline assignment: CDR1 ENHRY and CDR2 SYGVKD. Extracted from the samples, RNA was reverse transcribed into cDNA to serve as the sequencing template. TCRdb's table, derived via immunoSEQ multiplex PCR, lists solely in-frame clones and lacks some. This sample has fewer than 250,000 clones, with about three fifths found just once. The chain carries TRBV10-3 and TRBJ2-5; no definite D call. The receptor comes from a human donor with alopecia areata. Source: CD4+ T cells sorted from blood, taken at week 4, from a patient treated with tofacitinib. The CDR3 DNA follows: TGTGCCATCAGTGACCCGTACCAAGAGACCCAGTACTTC. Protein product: CAISDPYQETQYF.